These T cell receptor beta chains were read from a single sample in a study of blood T cell repertoires in COVID-19. Generated by immunoSEQ multiplex PCR, the TCRdb table keeps only in-frame clones and is missing some. The repertoire holds roughly 320,000 clones, with 65% to 90% as singletons. The sequenced material came from PBMCs or T cells enriched from blood (not recorded which). Every receptor here comes from a man aged 25 to 40 who had recovered from COVID-19. CDR3s include the opening cysteine and the closing phenylalanine or tryptophan. D genes are given only for firm matches.

d_gene,v_gene,j_gene,CDR3nt,CDR3aa
TRBD1,TRBV2,TRBJ1-1,TGTGCCAGCAGGGGACAGGGGCTGAGGGGCACTGAAGCTTTCTTT,CASRGQGLRGTEAFF
NA,TRBV5-5,TRBJ2-6,TGTGCCAGCAGCTTGAATCTTATTGCCAACGTCCTGACTTTC,CASSLNLIANVLTF
NA,TRBV12-3/TRBV12-4,TRBJ2-1,TGTGCCAGCAAAGAGGCTAGCCTCAATGAGCAGTTCTTC,CASKEASLNEQFF
TRBD1,TRBV7-6,TRBJ2-4,TGTGCCAGCAGCTCCGGGACAGGGAGTATAGCCAAAAACATTCAGTACTTC,CASSSGTGSIAKNIQYF
TRBD1,TRBV6-5,TRBJ2-5,TGTGCCAGCACCTTGAACAGGGGGGTCGGGGAGACCCAGTACTTC,CASTLNRGVGETQYF
TRBD2,TRBV6-5,TRBJ2-3,TGTGCCAGTGATAGCGGGAGAAGCACAGATACGCAGTATTTT,CASDSGRSTDTQYF
NA,TRBV9,TRBJ1-2,TGTGCCAGCAGCGTAGAGACAGGCGGTGGGAATGGCTACACCTTC,CASSVETGGGNGYTF
NA,TRBV9,TRBJ2-5,TGTGCCAGCAGCGTAGGGGGCGCCCAAGAGACCCAGTACTTC,CASSVGGAQETQYF
TRBD1,TRBV24-1,TRBJ2-1,TGTGCCACCAGGGGGGACCCGGGACAGGGGATAGAGCAGTTCTTC,CATRGDPGQGIEQFF
TRBD1,TRBV7-9,TRBJ1-2,TGTGCCAGCACGGGACAGGGGATCAATGGCTACACCTTC,CASTGQGINGYTF
NA,TRBV7-8,TRBJ2-7,TGTGCCAGCAGCCAAAACAGGGCCTACGAGCAGTACTTC,CASSQNRAYEQYF